This T cell receptor (beta chain) was identified during a study of T cells in Graves' hyperthyroidism and ophthalmopathy. Per germline, CDR1 MNHNS and CDR2 SASEGT. Losses at the gene ends were 6 bases for V and 1 base for J; bases not matched to a gene: 11. The CDR3 covers 16 residues. Orbital computed tomography and thyroid ultrasound, together with serum TRAb and thyroxine and clinical symptoms, were used for diagnoses. RNA transcripts gave rise to amplified TCR beta CDR3 regions. TCR CDR3 underwent first-round RT-PCR with the HTBI primer set. Using its own MiXCR run on the multiplex PCR reads, TCRdb lists one record per CDR3 protein. The sample lists fewer than 550,000 distinct CDR3 sequences; less than 20% were seen once.

The specimen was blood. The chain recombines TRBV6-1 with TRBJ1-1; 7 nucleotides match TRBD1. This TCR derives from a woman younger than 35 with Graves' hyperthyroidism. Here the CDR3 reads CASSPYRGRGNTEAFF. In DNA, the CDR3 is TGTGCCAGCAGCCCCTACAGGGGCCGGGGGAACACTGAAGCTTTCTTT.